A selection of T cell receptor beta chains follows, all from one sample in a study of CD8 T cells in ankylosing spondylitis. Each CDR3 protein is one row after TCRdb ran MiXCR on the 5' RACE reads. Among around 150,000 distinct CDR3 sequences listed, around 7.9% were seen once. Material: blood, either unsorted or a sorted T cell fraction (not recorded which). These receptors all stem from a female donor with ankylosing spondylitis or in good health (not recorded which). CDR3s include the opening cysteine and the closing phenylalanine or tryptophan. Fields, in order: V gene, J gene, clone size, D gene, CDR3 protein, CDR3 DNA. D genes are given only for firm matches. Expanded clones are given a class, and other clones once, few, many or no size at all.

v_call: TRBV6-4; j_call: TRBJ1-2; clone_size: many; d_call: -; cdr3_aa: CASSDSARNYGYTF; cdr3_nt: TGTGCCAGCAGTGACTCCGCCAGGAACTATGGCTACACCTTC
v_call: TRBV12-3/TRBV12-4; j_call: TRBJ2-3; clone_size: many; d_call: TRBD1; cdr3_aa: CASSFGDRIPYF; cdr3_nt: TGTGCCAGCAGTTTCGGGGACAGGATTCCGTATTTT
v_call: TRBV12-3/TRBV12-4; j_call: TRBJ2-4; clone_size: many; d_call: TRBD1; cdr3_aa: CASSLRQGSTLGNIQYF; cdr3_nt: TGTGCCAGCAGTTTGCGACAGGGGAGCACCTTAGGAAACATTCAGTACTTC
v_call: TRBV6-6; j_call: TRBJ1-4; clone_size: many; d_call: TRBD1; cdr3_aa: CASRTGEEKLFF; cdr3_nt: TGTGCCAGCAGGACAGGGGAAGAAAAACTGTTTTTT
v_call: TRBV6-2/TRBV6-3; j_call: TRBJ1-2; clone_size: many; d_call: -; cdr3_aa: CASSDWTASTF; cdr3_nt: TGTGCCAGCAGTGACTGGACGGCAAGTACCTTC
v_call: TRBV7-9; j_call: TRBJ2-3; clone_size: -; d_call: TRBD1; cdr3_aa: CASSPGQGARDTQYF; cdr3_nt: TGTGCCAGCAGCCCGGGACAGGGGGCAAGGGATACGCAGTATTTT
v_call: TRBV4-1; j_call: TRBJ1-2; clone_size: many; d_call: TRBD1; cdr3_aa: CASSLMTGAGYGYTF; cdr3_nt: TGCGCCAGCAGCCTCATGACAGGGGCGGGCTATGGCTACACCTTC
v_call: TRBV10-3; j_call: TRBJ1-3; clone_size: many; d_call: TRBD1; cdr3_aa: CAIKGTGGEESGNTIYF; cdr3_nt: TGTGCCATCAAAGGGACAGGGGGTGAAGAGTCTGGAAACACCATATATTTT
v_call: TRBV5-1; j_call: TRBJ2-2; clone_size: many; d_call: -; cdr3_aa: CASSSPPPGELFF; cdr3_nt: TGCGCCAGCAGCTCCCCGCCGCCAGGGGAGCTGTTTTTT
v_call: TRBV4-1; j_call: TRBJ2-7; clone_size: many; d_call: TRBD2; cdr3_aa: CASSQGLAGERDEQYF; cdr3_nt: TGCGCCAGCAGCCAAGGGTTAGCGGGGGAGCGGGACGAGCAGTACTTC
v_call: TRBV30; j_call: TRBJ2-3; clone_size: -; d_call: -; cdr3_aa: CAWSVGGHTDTQYF; cdr3_nt: TGTGCCTGGAGTGTAGGGGGGCACACAGATACGCAGTATTTT
v_call: TRBV28; j_call: TRBJ1-1; clone_size: many; d_call: -; cdr3_aa: CASSPPRGKKNTEAFF; cdr3_nt: TGTGCCAGCAGTCCCCCCCGGGGTAAGAAGAACACTGAAGCTTTCTTT
v_call: TRBV12-3/TRBV12-4; j_call: TRBJ1-1; clone_size: many; d_call: -; cdr3_aa: CASSPVGGLNTEAFF; cdr3_nt: TGTGCCAGCAGCCCCGTCGGAGGATTGAACACTGAAGCTTTCTTT
v_call: TRBV12-3/TRBV12-4; j_call: TRBJ1-4; clone_size: many; d_call: -; cdr3_aa: CASSLWGINEKLFF; cdr3_nt: TGTGCCAGCAGTTTATGGGGGATAAATGAAAAACTGTTTTTT
v_call: TRBV6-5; j_call: TRBJ2-3; clone_size: many; d_call: TRBD2; cdr3_aa: CASSYSWGIAGTSTDTQYF; cdr3_nt: TGTGCCAGCAGTTACTCTTGGGGGATAGCGGGGACTAGCACAGATACGCAGTATTTT
v_call: TRBV3-1; j_call: TRBJ1-2; clone_size: many; d_call: -; cdr3_aa: CASTKQGDYGYTF; cdr3_nt: TGTGCCAGCACCAAACAGGGAGACTATGGCTACACCTTC
v_call: TRBV28; j_call: TRBJ2-1; clone_size: -; d_call: TRBD2; cdr3_aa: CASSFPGPGGKGSYNEQFF; cdr3_nt: TGTGCCAGCAGTTTCCCCGGGCCGGGGGGGAAGGGCTCCTACAATGAGCAGTTCTTC
v_call: TRBV20-1; j_call: TRBJ1-1; clone_size: many; d_call: -; cdr3_aa: CSAREGNEAFF; cdr3_nt: TGCAGTGCTAGAGAGGGTAATGAAGCTTTCTTT
v_call: TRBV6-2/TRBV6-3; j_call: TRBJ1-1; clone_size: many; d_call: -; cdr3_aa: CASSHNAGDAFF; cdr3_nt: TGTGCCAGCAGTCACAACGCAGGGGACGCTTTCTTT
v_call: TRBV3-1; j_call: TRBJ1-1; clone_size: many; d_call: -; cdr3_aa: CASSHRGGHTEAFF; cdr3_nt: TGTGCCAGCAGCCATCGTGGAGGTCACACTGAAGCTTTCTTT
v_call: TRBV12-3/TRBV12-4; j_call: TRBJ1-6; clone_size: many; d_call: -; cdr3_aa: CASSLPGSPLHF; cdr3_nt: TGTGCCAGCAGTCTACCTGGATCACCCCTCCACTTT
v_call: TRBV4-1; j_call: TRBJ2-2; clone_size: many; d_call: -; cdr3_aa: CASSQDWPLPGELFF; cdr3_nt: TGCGCCAGCAGCCAAGATTGGCCTTTACCGGGGGAGCTGTTTTTT
v_call: TRBV4-1; j_call: TRBJ2-3; clone_size: many; d_call: -; cdr3_aa: CASSQDGGGGVVDTQYF; cdr3_nt: TGCGCCAGCAGCCAAGATGGGGGGGGGGGCGTTGTAGATACGCAGTATTTT
v_call: TRBV28; j_call: TRBJ2-7; clone_size: many; d_call: -; cdr3_aa: CASRSHRVGGNEQYF; cdr3_nt: TGTGCCAGCCGTTCCCACAGGGTCGGGGGGAACGAGCAGTACTTC
v_call: TRBV2; j_call: TRBJ1-1; clone_size: few; d_call: -; cdr3_aa: CASRPTAVNTEAFF; cdr3_nt: TGTGCCAGCAGACCGACAGCGGTGAACACTGAAGCTTTCTTT
v_call: TRBV7-6; j_call: TRBJ2-7; clone_size: many; d_call: TRBD1; cdr3_aa: CASSQRDRINEQYF; cdr3_nt: TGTGCCAGCAGCCAAAGGGACAGAATAAACGAGCAGTACTTC
v_call: TRBV12-5; j_call: TRBJ2-1; clone_size: few; d_call: -; cdr3_aa: CASALLGGGEQFF; cdr3_nt: TGTGCTAGTGCCCTACTGGGGGGAGGTGAGCAGTTCTTC
v_call: TRBV5-1; j_call: TRBJ1-3; clone_size: many; d_call: -; cdr3_aa: CASSVSGNTIYF; cdr3_nt: TGCGCCAGCAGCGTCTCTGGAAACACCATATATTTT
v_call: TRBV6-1; j_call: TRBJ2-5; clone_size: many; d_call: -; cdr3_aa: CASSGLQDQYF; cdr3_nt: TGTGCCAGCAGTGGTCTTCAGGACCAGTACTTC
v_call: TRBV6-5; j_call: TRBJ2-1; clone_size: many; d_call: -; cdr3_aa: CASSYAGKQFF; cdr3_nt: TGTGCCAGCAGTTACGCAGGGAAGCAGTTCTTC
v_call: TRBV12-3/TRBV12-4; j_call: TRBJ2-2; clone_size: many; d_call: -; cdr3_aa: CASTSRVDAGELFF; cdr3_nt: TGTGCCAGCACTTCCCGGGTCGATGCCGGGGAGCTGTTTTTT
v_call: TRBV11-1; j_call: TRBJ2-3; clone_size: many; d_call: -; cdr3_aa: CASSLLGRTGRRTDTQYF; cdr3_nt: TGTGCCAGCAGCTTATTAGGCCGAACGGGGAGAAGAACAGATACGCAGTATTTT
v_call: TRBV9; j_call: TRBJ1-1; clone_size: many; d_call: -; cdr3_aa: CASSVGSGPNTEAFF; cdr3_nt: TGTGCCAGCAGCGTAGGCTCAGGGCCGAACACTGAAGCTTTCTTT
v_call: TRBV6-2/TRBV6-3; j_call: TRBJ1-5; clone_size: many; d_call: -; cdr3_aa: CASSFSFGQPQHF; cdr3_nt: TGTGCCAGCAGTTTCTCGTTCGGGCAGCCCCAGCATTTT
v_call: TRBV7-2; j_call: TRBJ2-1; clone_size: many; d_call: -; cdr3_aa: CASSSRTSSSYNEQFF; cdr3_nt: TGTGCCAGCAGCTCCCGGACTTCCAGCTCCTACAATGAGCAGTTCTTC
v_call: TRBV6-5; j_call: TRBJ2-7; clone_size: many; d_call: -; cdr3_aa: CASSYTGPSSEQYF; cdr3_nt: TGTGCCAGCAGTTACACGGGGCCCTCCTCCGAGCAGTACTTC
v_call: TRBV5-1; j_call: TRBJ1-1; clone_size: many; d_call: -; cdr3_aa: CASSLEGAEAFF; cdr3_nt: TGCGCCAGCAGCTTGGAGGGGGCTGAAGCTTTCTTT
v_call: TRBV20-1; j_call: TRBJ2-7; clone_size: many; d_call: -; cdr3_aa: CSASGATGTSYEQYF; cdr3_nt: TGCAGTGCTAGTGGGGCGACAGGGACTTCCTACGAGCAGTACTTC
v_call: TRBV7-2; j_call: TRBJ2-3; clone_size: many; d_call: TRBD2; cdr3_aa: CASSLDGGGTDTQYF; cdr3_nt: TGTGCCAGCAGCTTGGATGGCGGGGGGACAGATACGCAGTATTTT
v_call: TRBV5-5; j_call: TRBJ2-3; clone_size: many; d_call: -; cdr3_aa: CASSGLGAGTDTQYF; cdr3_nt: TGTGCCAGCAGCGGATTGGGGGCCGGCACAGATACGCAGTATTTT
v_call: TRBV5-1; j_call: TRBJ2-2; clone_size: many; d_call: -; cdr3_aa: CASREASNTGELFF; cdr3_nt: TGCGCCAGCAGAGAGGCGTCTAACACCGGGGAGCTGTTTTTT
v_call: TRBV15; j_call: TRBJ1-4; clone_size: many; d_call: TRBD1; cdr3_aa: CATSTRQGSEKLFF; cdr3_nt: TGTGCCACCAGCACCCGACAGGGGAGTGAAAAACTGTTTTTT
v_call: TRBV19; j_call: TRBJ2-2; clone_size: -; d_call: -; cdr3_aa: CASSIRGATGELFF; cdr3_nt: TGTGCCAGTAGTATCCGGGGGGCCACCGGGGAGCTGTTTTTT
v_call: TRBV7-2; j_call: TRBJ2-1; clone_size: many; d_call: -; cdr3_aa: CASSFRRNNEQFF; cdr3_nt: TGTGCCAGCAGCTTTAGGAGAAACAATGAGCAGTTCTTC
v_call: TRBV29-1; j_call: TRBJ2-3; clone_size: many; d_call: -; cdr3_aa: CSSLTRSTDTQYF; cdr3_nt: TGCAGCTCGTTAACTCGCAGCACAGATACGCAGTATTTT
v_call: TRBV6-1; j_call: TRBJ2-7; clone_size: many; d_call: -; cdr3_aa: CASSEQGTAGYEQYF; cdr3_nt: TGTGCCAGCAGTGAACAGGGTACGGCTGGCTACGAGCAGTACTTC